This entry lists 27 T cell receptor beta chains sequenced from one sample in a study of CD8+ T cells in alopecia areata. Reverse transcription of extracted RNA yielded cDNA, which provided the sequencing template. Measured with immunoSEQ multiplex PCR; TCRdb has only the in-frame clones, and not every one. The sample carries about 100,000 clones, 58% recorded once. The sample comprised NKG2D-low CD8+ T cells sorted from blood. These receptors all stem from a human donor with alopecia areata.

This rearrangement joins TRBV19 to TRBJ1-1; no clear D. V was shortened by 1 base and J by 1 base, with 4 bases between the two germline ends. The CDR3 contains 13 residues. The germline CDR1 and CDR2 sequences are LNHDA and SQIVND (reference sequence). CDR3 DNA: TGTGCCAGTAGTATAGTCCCGAACACTGAAGCTTTCTTT. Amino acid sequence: CASSIVPNTEAFF. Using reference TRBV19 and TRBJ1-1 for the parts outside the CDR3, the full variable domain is DGGITQSPKYLFRKEGQNVTLSCEQNLNHDAMYWYRQDPGQGLRLIYYSQIVNDFQKGDIAEGYSVSREKKESFPLTVTSAQKNPTAFYLCASSIVPNTEAFFGQGTRLTVV.

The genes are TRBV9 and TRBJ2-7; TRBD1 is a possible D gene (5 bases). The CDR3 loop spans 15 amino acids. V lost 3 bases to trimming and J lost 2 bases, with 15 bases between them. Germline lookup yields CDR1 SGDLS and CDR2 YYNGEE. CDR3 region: CASSAGYGQAYEQYF. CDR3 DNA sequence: TGTGCCAGCAGCGCAGGGTATGGACAAGCCTACGAGCAGTACTTC.

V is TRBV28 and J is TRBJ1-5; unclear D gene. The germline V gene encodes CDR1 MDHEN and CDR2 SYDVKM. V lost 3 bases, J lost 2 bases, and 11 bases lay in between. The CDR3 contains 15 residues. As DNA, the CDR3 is TGTGCCAGCAGTTTCCAGAGATATGGCAATCAGCCCCAGCATTTT. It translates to CASSFQRYGNQPQHF.

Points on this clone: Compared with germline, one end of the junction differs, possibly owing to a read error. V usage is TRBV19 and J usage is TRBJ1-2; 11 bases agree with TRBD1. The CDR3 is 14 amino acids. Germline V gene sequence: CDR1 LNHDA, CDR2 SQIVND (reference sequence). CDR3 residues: CASRIGQGANGYTF. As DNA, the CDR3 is TGTGCCAGTCGTATAGGACAGGGGGCGAATGGCTACACCTTC. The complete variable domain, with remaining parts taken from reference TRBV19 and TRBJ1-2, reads DGGITQSPKYLFRKEGQNVTLSCEQNLNHDAMYWYRQDPGQGLRLIYYSQIVNDFQKGDIAEGYSVSREKKESFPLTVTSAQKNPTAFYLCASRIGQGANGYTFGSGTRLTVV.

CDR3 DNA sequence: TGTGCCAGCAGCTTGAGGGACAGTACCTACGAGCAGTACTTC. Translating it yields CASSLRDSTYEQYF. This chain links TRBV5-4 with TRBJ2-7; 7 bases map to TRBD1. Trimming removed 1 base from V and 2 bases from J; junction bases left unmatched: 3. Per germline, CDR1 SGHNT and CDR2 YYREEE (reference sequence). The CDR3 extends over 14 amino acids.

CDR3: CASSLQGAGYEQYF. CDR3 nucleotide sequence: TGTGCCAGCAGTTTACAGGGGGCAGGGTACGAGCAGTACTTC. The V call is TRBV28, the J call TRBJ2-7; 8 bases match TRBD1. The V segment lost 2 bases and the J segment 4 bases; nucleotides outside the gene matches: 4. The germline V gene encodes CDR1 MDHEN and CDR2 SYDVKM. This CDR3 has 14 residues.

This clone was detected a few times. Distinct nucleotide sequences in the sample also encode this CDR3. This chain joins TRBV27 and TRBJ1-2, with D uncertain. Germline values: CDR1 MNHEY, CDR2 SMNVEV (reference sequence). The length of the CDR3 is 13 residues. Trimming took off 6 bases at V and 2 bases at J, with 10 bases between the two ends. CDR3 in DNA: TGTGCCAGCAGCCTGGGTCCCAACTATGGCTACACCTTC. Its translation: CASSLGPNYGYTF.

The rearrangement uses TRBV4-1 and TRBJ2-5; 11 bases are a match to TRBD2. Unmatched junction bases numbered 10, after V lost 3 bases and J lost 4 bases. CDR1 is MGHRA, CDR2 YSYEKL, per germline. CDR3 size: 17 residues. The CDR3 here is CASSHGLAGGVVETQYF. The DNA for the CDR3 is TGCGCCAGCAGCCACGGGCTAGCGGGAGGAGTGGTAGAGACCCAGTACTTC.

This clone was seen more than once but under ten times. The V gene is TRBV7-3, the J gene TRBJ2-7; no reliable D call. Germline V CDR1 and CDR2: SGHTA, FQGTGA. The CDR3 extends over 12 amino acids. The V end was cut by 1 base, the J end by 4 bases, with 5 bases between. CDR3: CASSLIPYEQYF. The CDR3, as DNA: TGTGCCAGCAGCTTAATTCCTTACGAGCAGTACTTC.

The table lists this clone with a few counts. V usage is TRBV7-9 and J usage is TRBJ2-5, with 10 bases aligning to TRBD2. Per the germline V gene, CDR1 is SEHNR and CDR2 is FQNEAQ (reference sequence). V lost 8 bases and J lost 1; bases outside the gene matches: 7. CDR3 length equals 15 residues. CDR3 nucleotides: TGTGCCAGCCGGGGAGCGGGAGGGGTCCAAGAGACCCAGTACTTC. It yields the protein CASRGAGGVQETQYF.

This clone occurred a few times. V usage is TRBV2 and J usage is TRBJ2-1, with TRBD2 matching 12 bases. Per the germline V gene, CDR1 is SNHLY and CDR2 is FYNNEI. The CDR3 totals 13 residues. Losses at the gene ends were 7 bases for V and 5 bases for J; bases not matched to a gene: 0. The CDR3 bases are TGTGCCAGCACTAGCGGGGGGGACAATGAGCAGTTCTTC. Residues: CASTSGGDNEQFF.

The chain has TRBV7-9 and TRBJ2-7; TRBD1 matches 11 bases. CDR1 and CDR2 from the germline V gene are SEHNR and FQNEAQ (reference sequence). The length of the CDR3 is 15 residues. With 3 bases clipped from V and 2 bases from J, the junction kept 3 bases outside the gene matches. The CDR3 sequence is CASSFGQGAPYEQYF. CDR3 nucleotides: TGTGCCAGCAGCTTCGGACAGGGGGCACCCTACGAGCAGTACTTC.

The CDR3 here is CASSQVPTGAGMNTEAFF. In DNA, the CDR3 is TGCGCCAGCAGCCAAGTCCCAACAGGGGCTGGGATGAACACTGAAGCTTTCTTT. The chain has TRBV4-1 and TRBJ1-1, with 7 bases fitting TRBD1. V lost 1 base and J lost 0; bases outside the gene matches: 11. CDR1 is MGHRA, CDR2 YSYEKL, per germline. CDR3 length equals 18 residues.

The CDR3 nucleotides read TGTGCCAGCAGTGCGGTGCCGGGCGGCTACGAGCAGTACTTC. This codes for CASSAVPGGYEQYF. The rearrangement joins TRBV6-1 to TRBJ2-5; no clear D gene. The DNA end is more similar to TRBJ2-7, so the J call may be wrong. CDR3 length equals 14 residues. The germline V gene encodes CDR1 MNHNS and CDR2 SASEGT.

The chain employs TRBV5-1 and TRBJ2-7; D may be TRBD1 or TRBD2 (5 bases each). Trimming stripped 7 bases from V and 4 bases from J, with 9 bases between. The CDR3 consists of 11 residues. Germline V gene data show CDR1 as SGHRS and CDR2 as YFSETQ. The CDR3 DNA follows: TGCGCCAGCCGGGACCGTTACGAGCAGTACTTC. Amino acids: CASRDRYEQYF. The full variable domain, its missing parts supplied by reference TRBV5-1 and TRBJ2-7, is KAGVTQTPRYLIKTRGQQVTLSCSPISGHRSVSWYQQTPGQGLQFLFEYFSETQRNKGNFPGRFSGRQFSNSRSEMNVSTLELGDSALYLCASRDRYEQYFGPGTRLTVT.

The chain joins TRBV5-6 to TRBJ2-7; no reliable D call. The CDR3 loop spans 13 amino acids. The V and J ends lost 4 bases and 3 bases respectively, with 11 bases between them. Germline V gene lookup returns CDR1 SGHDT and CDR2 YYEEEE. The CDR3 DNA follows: TGTGCCAGCAGCCTTTCCTACCTCTACGAGCAGTACTTC. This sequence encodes CASSLSYLYEQYF.

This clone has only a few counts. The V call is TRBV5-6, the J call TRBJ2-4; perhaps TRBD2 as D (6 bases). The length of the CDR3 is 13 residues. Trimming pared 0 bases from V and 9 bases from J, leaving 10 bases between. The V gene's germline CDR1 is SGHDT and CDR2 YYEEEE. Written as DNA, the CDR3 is TGTGCCAGCAGCTTGGGGGAGGCGCTCATTCAGTACTTC. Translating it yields CASSLGEALIQYF.

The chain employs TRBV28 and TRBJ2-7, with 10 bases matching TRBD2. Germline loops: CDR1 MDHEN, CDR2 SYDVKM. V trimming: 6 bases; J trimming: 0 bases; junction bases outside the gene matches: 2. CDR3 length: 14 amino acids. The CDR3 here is CASSLAGDSYEQYF. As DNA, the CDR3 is TGTGCCAGCAGCCTAGCGGGAGACTCCTACGAGCAGTACTTC.

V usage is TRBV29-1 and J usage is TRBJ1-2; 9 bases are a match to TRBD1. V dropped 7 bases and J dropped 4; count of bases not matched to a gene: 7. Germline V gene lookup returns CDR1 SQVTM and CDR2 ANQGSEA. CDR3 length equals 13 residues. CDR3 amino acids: CSGGTGSGYGYTF. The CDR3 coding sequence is TGCAGCGGGGGGACAGGGAGTGGCTATGGCTACACCTTC.

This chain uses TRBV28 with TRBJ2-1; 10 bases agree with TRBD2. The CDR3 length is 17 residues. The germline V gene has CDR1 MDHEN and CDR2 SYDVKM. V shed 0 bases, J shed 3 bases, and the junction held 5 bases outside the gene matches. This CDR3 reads CASSLWDSGRNYNEQFF. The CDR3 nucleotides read TGTGCCAGCAGTTTATGGGATAGCGGGAGGAACTACAATGAGCAGTTCTTC.

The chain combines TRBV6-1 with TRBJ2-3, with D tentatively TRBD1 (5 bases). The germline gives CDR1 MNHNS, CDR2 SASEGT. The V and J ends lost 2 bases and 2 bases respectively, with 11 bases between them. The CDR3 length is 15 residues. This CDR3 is CASSEYDSPTDTQYF. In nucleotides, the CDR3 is TGTGCCAGCAGTGAATACGACAGCCCCACAGATACGCAGTATTTT.

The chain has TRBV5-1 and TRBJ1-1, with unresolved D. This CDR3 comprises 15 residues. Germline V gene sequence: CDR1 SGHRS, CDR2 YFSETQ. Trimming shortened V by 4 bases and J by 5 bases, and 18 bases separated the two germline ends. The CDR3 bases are TGCGCCAGCAGCCCCAGACCGGGGAGGGAAACTGAAGCTTTCTTT. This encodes CASSPRPGRETEAFF.

The CDR3 loop reads CASSEGASGQGIEQFF. DNA of the CDR3: TGTGCCAGCAGTGAAGGGGCTAGCGGACAGGGTATTGAGCAGTTCTTC. The chain is built from TRBV2 and TRBJ2-1; D may be TRBD1 (8 bases). The germline V gene encodes CDR1 SNHLY and CDR2 FYNNEI. The ends were cut back, 1 base at V and 9 bases at J, with 19 bases in the middle. The CDR3 totals 16 residues.

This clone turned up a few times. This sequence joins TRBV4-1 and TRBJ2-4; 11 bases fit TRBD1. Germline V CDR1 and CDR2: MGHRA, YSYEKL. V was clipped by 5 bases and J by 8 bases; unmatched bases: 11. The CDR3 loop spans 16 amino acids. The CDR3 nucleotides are TGCGCCAGCAGCTTCACGCCGGACAGGGGGCCGTACATTCAGTACTTC. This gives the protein CASSFTPDRGPYIQYF.

CDR3: CASSELDPGGEKLFF. The CDR3, as DNA: TGTGCCAGCAGTGAGTTGGACCCGGGGGGTGAAAAACTGTTTTTT. The chain uses TRBV6-1 and TRBJ1-4; a weak D match, TRBD1 (5 bases). Trimming pared 3 bases from V and 7 bases from J, leaving 15 bases between. In germline, CDR1 is MNHNS, CDR2 SASEGT. The length of the CDR3 is 15 residues.

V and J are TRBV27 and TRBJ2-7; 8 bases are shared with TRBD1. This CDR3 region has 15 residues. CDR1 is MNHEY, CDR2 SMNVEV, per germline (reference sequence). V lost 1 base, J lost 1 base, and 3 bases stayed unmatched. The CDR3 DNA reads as TGTGCCAGCAGTTTATTCGGGGACAGGTCCTACGAGCAGTACTTC. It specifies CASSLFGDRSYEQYF.

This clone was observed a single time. The CDR3 nucleotides read TGCAGCGTTGAAGACCCGACAGGGGGCTACGAGCAGTACTTC. Protein sequence: CSVEDPTGGYEQYF. This chain uses TRBV29-1 with TRBJ2-7, with 9 bases fitting TRBD1. Germline assignment: CDR1 SQVTM and CDR2 ANQGSEA. V dropped 0 bases and J dropped 3; count of bases not matched to a gene: 3. The CDR3 is 14 amino acids.